The rows below give T cell receptor beta chains drawn from one sample of a study of cytomegalovirus exposure and HLA in healthy donors. Libraries were prepared by immunoSEQ multiplex PCR; TCRdb keeps only in-frame clonotypes and omits some of them. Of 84,000 or so clones listed, around four fifths are singletons. The sample comprised PBMCs. The receptors were sampled from a male donor in good health and CMV-seronegative. Both conserved end residues are part of each CDR3. D genes are given only for firm matches. Clone size, where shown, is once, few, many, or a class for clones that have expanded.

. TRBJ2-3 . TRBV7-2 TGTGCCAGCAGCTTAGGATTTCGCGGGGACACAGATACGCAGTATTTT CASSLGFRGDTDTQYF
once TRBJ2-1 . TRBV18 TGTGCCAGCTCACCAATACTGAGTTACAATGAGCAGTTCTTC CASSPILSYNEQFF
. TRBJ2-3 . TRBV15 TGTGCCACCTGGGCAGTTAGCACAGATACGCAGTATTTT CATWAVSTDTQYF
. TRBJ2-2 . TRBV7-3 TGTGCCAGCAGCTTATCTAGGGGGAACGGGGAGCTGTTTTTT CASSLSRGNGELFF
. TRBJ2-1 TRBD2 TRBV19 TGTGCCAGTAGTACATCATCTAGCGGTGCCTACAATGAGCAGTTCTTC CASSTSSSGAYNEQFF
. TRBJ2-3 . TRBV9 TGTGCCAGCAGCGTACAGGGACTCACAGATACGCAGTATTTT CASSVQGLTDTQYF
. TRBJ2-1 TRBD1 TRBV5-6 TGTGCCAGCAGCCCAGACAGGGACCCCTACAATGAGCAGTTCTTC CASSPDRDPYNEQFF
. TRBJ2-3 TRBD2 TRBV7-9 TGTGCCAGCAGCTTCGGCGGGAGGGCCTTAGATACGCAGTATTTT CASSFGGRALDTQYF
. TRBJ1-1 . TRBV19 TGTGCCAGTAGTCCTCGTGACACGAACACTGAAGCTTTCTTT CASSPRDTNTEAFF
few TRBJ1-1 . TRBV9 TGTGCCAGCAGCCCCTCGGTAGTGAGCGCTGAAGCTTTCTTT CASSPSVVSAEAFF
. TRBJ1-2 . TRBV6-5 TGTGCCAGCAGTAGAGGCAGTAACTATGGCTACACCTTC CASSRGSNYGYTF
. TRBJ1-2 . TRBV7-8 TGTGCCAGCAGCTTAAGTCAGGGCATAGTCTACACCTTC CASSLSQGIVYTF
. TRBJ1-2 TRBD1 TRBV5-5 TGTGCCAGCAGCATACAGGGGTTTAACTATGGCTACACCTTC CASSIQGFNYGYTF
. TRBJ1-4 . TRBV11-2 TGTGCCAGCAGCTTAGGTCGGGGTCGGAATGAAAAACTGTTTTTT CASSLGRGRNEKLFF
. TRBJ1-1 TRBD1 TRBV11-2 TGTGCCAGCAGCTTAGTTAGACAGGGGCTCGACACTGAAGCTTTCTTT CASSLVRQGLDTEAFF
. TRBJ2-7 . TRBV27 TGTGCCAGCAGTTTCTTGGAAGCGTCCACATACGAGCAGTACTTC CASSFLEASTYEQYF
few TRBJ1-1 TRBD1 TRBV6-1 TGTGCCAGCAGTGAAAAAACGACTAGGGGGCTGAACACTGAAGCTTTCTTT CASSEKTTRGLNTEAFF
. TRBJ1-5 . TRBV6-5 TGTGCCAGCAAAGCCGGTAGCAATCAGCCCCAGCATTTT CASKAGSNQPQHF
. TRBJ1-2 TRBD1 TRBV6-1 TGTGCCAGCAGTGAGGTAGGGGGCAATGGCTACACCTTC CASSEVGGNGYTF
. TRBJ1-1 . TRBV10-3 TGTGCCATCAGTGAGGCCCTCGGTCAGAACACTGAAGCTTTCTTT CAISEALGQNTEAFF
. TRBJ1-1 TRBD1 TRBV29-1 TGCAGCGTTGCGACAGGGTACACTGAAGCTTTCTTT CSVATGYTEAFF
once TRBJ2-3 . TRBV6-1 TGTGCCAGCAGTGAACAGGGACTTTCTAGCACAGATACGCAGTATTTT CASSEQGLSSTDTQYF
. TRBJ2-7 TRBD1 TRBV5-1 TGCGCCAGCAGCTTGGTTCCCCCCCCGCCCGGGACAGGGATGTCGGGGGCCTCCTACGAGCAGTACTTC CASSLVPPPPGTGMSGASYEQYF
few TRBJ2-7 . TRBV7-9 TGTGCCAGCAGCCTAGCTGGGCCGCTGAACGAGCAGTACTTC CASSLAGPLNEQYF
. TRBJ1-1 . TRBV11-1 TGTGCCAGCAGCTTAGCAGGGAGGGTCACTGAAGCTTTCTTT CASSLAGRVTEAFF
few TRBJ2-2 TRBD2 TRBV4-2 TGTGCCAGCAGCCACCCCGGGGCTAGCGGGGCCGGGGAGCTGTTTTTT CASSHPGASGAGELFF